This is a list of T cell receptor beta chains from one sample in a study of blood T cell repertoires in COVID-19. Produced via immunoSEQ multiplex PCR; TCRdb's table is partial and in-frame only. The data contain roughly 400,000 clones, 90% of them singletons. Material for sequencing was PBMCs or T cells enriched from blood (not recorded which). Every receptor here comes from a man aged 18 to 30 who had recovered from COVID-19. CDR3s include the opening cysteine and the closing phenylalanine or tryptophan. The D gene is left open where the match is weak. Not every row has a clone size; where given, it reads once, few, many or a size class.

>TRBJ1-2|NA|few|TRBV10-3
TGTGCCATCAGCGGTGGGACATCCATCTATGGCTACACCTTC
CAISGGTSIYGYTF
>TRBJ2-5|TRBD2|once|TRBV5-1
TGCGCCAGCAGATTCTTTGGGACTAGCATCGTGATGGAGACCCAGTACTTC
CASRFFGTSIVMETQYF
>TRBJ1-1|TRBD1|NA|TRBV7-9
TGTGCCAGCAGCCCGGACGATGACAGGGTATCCCTCTCTTTCTTT
CASSPDDDRVSLSFF
>TRBJ1-2|TRBD1|once|TRBV6-5
TGTGCCAGTCGGACAGGCCCTAACTATGGCTACACCTTC
CASRTGPNYGYTF
>TRBJ2-7|NA|NA|TRBV5-1
TGCGCCAGCAGCTTGGTAGGAGGAGCAGGGGTCCTACGGGCCTACGAGCAGTACTTC
CASSLVGGAGVLRAYEQYF
>TRBJ1-1|NA|NA|TRBV5-1
TGCGTCAGCAGCTTGGCCATCACAGCCCTCAACACTGAAGCTTTCTTT
CVSSLAITALNTEAFF
>TRBJ1-3|NA|once|TRBV11-3
TGTGCCAGCAGCTTAGACGCCCGACGGGGGACCTCTGGAAACACCATATATTTT
CASSLDARRGTSGNTIYF
>TRBJ2-7|TRBD2|once|TRBV9
TGTGCCAGCAGCGTAGGACTAGCGGAAACCTCCTACGAGCAGTACTTC
CASSVGLAETSYEQYF
>TRBJ1-5|NA|NA|TRBV19
TGTGCCAGTAGTATAAGGGGGGGGTATAGCAATCAGCCCCAGCATTTT
CASSIRGGYSNQPQHF
>TRBJ2-7|TRBD2|NA|TRBV11-2
TGTGCCAGCAGCCTCCCGGGACTAGCGGGATTTCGCGAGCAGTACTTC
CASSLPGLAGFREQYF
>TRBJ2-2|TRBD1|once|TRBV28
TGTGCCAGCTTATCCAGGGGGAAGAACACCGGGGAGCTGTTTTTT
CASLSRGKNTGELFF
>TRBJ2-7|TRBD2|NA|TRBV5-8
TGTGCCAGCAGCAAGGGACTAGCGGGAGCCGCCTACGAGCAGTACTTC
CASSKGLAGAAYEQYF
>TRBJ1-1|NA|once|TRBV11-2
TGTGCCAGCAGCTCCCTGACAGGACGGGGGGGAAAAGCTTTCTTT
CASSSLTGRGGKAFF
>TRBJ2-7|TRBD1|NA|TRBV19
TGTGCCAGTGAGTCCGGGACAGGGAACAGCGAGCAGTACTTC
CASESGTGNSEQYF
>TRBJ1-3|NA|once|TRBV9
TGTGCCAGCAGCCCAAAGGGGGTTGAGGGAAACACCATATATTTT
CASSPKGVEGNTIYF
>TRBJ2-5|TRBD2|NA|TRBV4-1
TGCGCCAGCAGCCAAGATACAGCGGGGGGGGAGACCCAGTACTTC
CASSQDTAGGETQYF
>TRBJ2-7|TRBD2|NA|TRBV19
TGTGCCAGTAGTACTGGACTAGCGGGAGCAGGATACGAGCAGTACTTC
CASSTGLAGAGYEQYF
>TRBJ2-5|TRBD1|NA|TRBV7-9
TGTGCCAGCAGCCCAGGACAGGGGGCGATGGAGACCCAGTACTTC
CASSPGQGAMETQYF
>TRBJ2-5|NA|NA|TRBV7-8
TGTGCCAGCAGCCCCGAGAGGCGGGGGACCCAGTACTTC
CASSPERRGTQYF
>TRBJ1-5|NA|NA|TRBV29-1
TGCAGCGCCCAGGAATCGGGGAATCAGCCCCAGCATTTT
CSAQESGNQPQHF
>TRBJ1-1|NA|once|TRBV27
TGTGCCAGCAGTCCACGGACCGCAGGGGACACTGAAGCTTTCTTT
CASSPRTAGDTEAFF
>TRBJ1-1|TRBD1|NA|TRBV10-3
TGTGCCATCAGTGAGGGTAGGGGGCTCGCTGAAGCTTTCTTT
CAISEGRGLAEAFF
>TRBJ2-5|NA|NA|TRBV2
TGTGCCAGCAGTGCCCTTCCCTCACTAGTTCAAGAGACCCAGTACTTC
CASSALPSLVQETQYF
>TRBJ1-6|NA|NA|TRBV25-1
TGTGCCAGCAGTTTGGGGGGGAATTCACCCCTCCACTTT
CASSLGGNSPLHF
>TRBJ1-2|TRBD1|NA|TRBV19
TGTGCCAGTAGTATAACCGGGACAGGGTTTGCCTACACCTTC
CASSITGTGFAYTF
>TRBJ1-1|TRBD1|NA|TRBV28
TGTGCCAGCAGTTTGGGACAGGACACTGAAGCTTTCTTT
CASSLGQDTEAFF
>TRBJ2-7|TRBD1|NA|TRBV29-1
TGCAGCCCTATAGACAGGGACTACGAGCAGTACTTC
CSPIDRDYEQYF
>TRBJ1-1|NA|NA|TRBV19
TGTGCCAGTAAGGGGTTTGGGGTGGCTTTCTTT
CASKGFGVAFF
>TRBJ2-5|NA|NA|TRBV5-1
TGCGCCAGCAGCTTGAAACACGAGACCCAGTACTTC
CASSLKHETQYF
>TRBJ1-1|NA|NA|TRBV15
TGTGCCACCAGCAGACTTGAAGGGGGATTAAGAGCTTTCTTT
CATSRLEGGLRAFF